This paragraph covers one T cell receptor (beta chain) sequence. In germline, CDR1 is SGHTA, CDR2 FQGNSA. With V trimmed by 2 bases and J by 0 bases, 3 bases remained unmatched. The CDR3 runs 17 residues. These data originate in a study of identical twins. Template switching supplied a universal primer site; unique molecular identifiers were carried on the cDNA. Each CDR3 protein is one row after TCRdb ran MiXCR on the 5' RACE reads. The sample includes hundreds of thousands of distinct CDR3 sequences, about a fifth of them seen just once. The same data also contributed to another study, on yellow fever vaccine responses in identical twins.

The sample taken for sequencing was CD4+ T cells sorted from blood. The receptor was isolated from a woman aged 18-29 years in good health. The genes are TRBV7-2 and TRBJ2-6, with 8 bases identical to TRBD1. CDR3 in DNA: TGTGCCAGCAGCTTAAACAGGGGGGCCTCTGGGGCCAACGTCCTGACTTTC. It translates to CASSLNRGASGANVLTF.